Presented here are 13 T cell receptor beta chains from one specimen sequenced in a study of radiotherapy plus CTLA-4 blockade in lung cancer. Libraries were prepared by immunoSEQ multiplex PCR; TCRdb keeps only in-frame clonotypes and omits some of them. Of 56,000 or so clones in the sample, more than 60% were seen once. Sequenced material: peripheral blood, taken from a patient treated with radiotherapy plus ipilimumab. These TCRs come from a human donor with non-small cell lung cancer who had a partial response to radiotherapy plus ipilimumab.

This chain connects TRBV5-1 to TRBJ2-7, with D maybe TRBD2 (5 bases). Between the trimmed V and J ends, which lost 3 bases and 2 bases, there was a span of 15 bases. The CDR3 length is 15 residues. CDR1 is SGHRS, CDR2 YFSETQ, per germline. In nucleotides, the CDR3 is TGCGCCAGCAGCTCCCTAGCAGGATCTACCTACGAGCAGTACTTC. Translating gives CASSSLAGSTYEQYF.

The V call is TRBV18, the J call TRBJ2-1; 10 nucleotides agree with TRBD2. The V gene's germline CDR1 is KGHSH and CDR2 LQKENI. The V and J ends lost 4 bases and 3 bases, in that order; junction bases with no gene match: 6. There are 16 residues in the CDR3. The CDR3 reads CASSRTSGALYNEQFF. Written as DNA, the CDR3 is TGTGCCAGCTCACGGACTAGCGGTGCTCTCTACAATGAGCAGTTCTTC.

CDR3: CAKSSGVTDTQYF. The DNA of the CDR3 is TGTGCCAAAAGTAGCGGGGTAACAGATACGCAGTATTTT. The V call is TRBV2, the J call TRBJ2-3, with TRBD2 matching 8 bases. This CDR3 has 13 residues. Germline-derived CDR1 and CDR2 are SNHLY and FYNNEI. Losses at the gene ends were 10 bases for V and 3 bases for J; bases not matched to a gene: 6.

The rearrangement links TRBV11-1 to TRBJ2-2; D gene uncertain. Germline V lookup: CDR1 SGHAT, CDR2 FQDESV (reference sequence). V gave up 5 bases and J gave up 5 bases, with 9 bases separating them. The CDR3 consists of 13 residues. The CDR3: CASSPTRTGELFF. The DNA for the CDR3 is TGTGCCAGCAGCCCCACAAGAACCGGGGAGCTGTTTTTT.

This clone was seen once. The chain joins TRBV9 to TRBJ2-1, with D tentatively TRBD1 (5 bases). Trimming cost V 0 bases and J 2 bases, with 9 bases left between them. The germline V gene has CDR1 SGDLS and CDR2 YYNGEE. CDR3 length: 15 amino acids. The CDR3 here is CASSVEGVAYNEQFF. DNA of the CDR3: TGTGCCAGCAGCGTAGAAGGGGTCGCCTACAATGAGCAGTTCTTC.

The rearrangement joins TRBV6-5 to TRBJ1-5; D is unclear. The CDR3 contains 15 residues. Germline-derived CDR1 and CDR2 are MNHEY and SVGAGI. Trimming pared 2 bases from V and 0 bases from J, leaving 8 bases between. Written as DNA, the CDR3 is TGTGCCAGCAGTTACAGAGCGGATAGCAATCAGCCCCAGCATTTT. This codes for CASSYRADSNQPQHF.

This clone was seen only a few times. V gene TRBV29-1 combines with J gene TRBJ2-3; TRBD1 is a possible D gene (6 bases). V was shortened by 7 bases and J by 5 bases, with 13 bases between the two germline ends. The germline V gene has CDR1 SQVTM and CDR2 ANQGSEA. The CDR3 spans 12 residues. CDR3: CSAGTTGDTQYF. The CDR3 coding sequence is TGCAGCGCCGGGACAACCGGAGATACGCAGTATTTT.

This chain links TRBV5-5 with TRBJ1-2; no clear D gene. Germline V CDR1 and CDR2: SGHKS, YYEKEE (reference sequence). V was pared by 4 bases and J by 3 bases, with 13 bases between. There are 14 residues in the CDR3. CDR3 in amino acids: CASSQSGPDYGYTF. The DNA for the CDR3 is TGTGCCAGCAGCCAGAGCGGTCCTGACTATGGCTACACCTTC. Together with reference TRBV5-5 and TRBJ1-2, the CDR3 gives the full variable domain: DAGVTQSPTHLIKTRGQQVTLRCSPISGHKSVSWYQQVLGQGPQFIFQYYEKEERGRGNFPDRFSARQFPNYSSELNVNALLLGDSALYLCASSQSGPDYGYTFGSGTRLTVV.

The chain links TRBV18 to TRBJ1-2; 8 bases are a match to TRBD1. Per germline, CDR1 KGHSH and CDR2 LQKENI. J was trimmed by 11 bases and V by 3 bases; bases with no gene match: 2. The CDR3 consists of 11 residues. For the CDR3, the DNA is TGTGCCAGCTCACCGGACAGGGTTTACACCTTC. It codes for CASSPDRVYTF.

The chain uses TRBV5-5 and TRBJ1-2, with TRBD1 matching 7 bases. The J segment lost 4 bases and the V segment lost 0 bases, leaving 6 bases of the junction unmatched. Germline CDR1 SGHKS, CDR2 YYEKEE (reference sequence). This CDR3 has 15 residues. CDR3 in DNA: TGTGCCAGCAGCTTGGAAGGGACAGCCCTCTATGGCTACACCTTC. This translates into CASSLEGTALYGYTF. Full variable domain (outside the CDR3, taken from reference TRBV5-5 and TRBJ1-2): DAGVTQSPTHLIKTRGQQVTLRCSPISGHKSVSWYQQVLGQGPQFIFQYYEKEERGRGNFPDRFSARQFPNYSSELNVNALLLGDSALYLCASSLEGTALYGYTFGSGTRLTVV.

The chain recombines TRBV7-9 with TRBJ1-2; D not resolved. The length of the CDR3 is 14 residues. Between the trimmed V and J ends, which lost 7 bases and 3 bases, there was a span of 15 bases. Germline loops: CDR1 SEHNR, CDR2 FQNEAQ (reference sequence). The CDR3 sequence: CASIFIQRDYGYTF. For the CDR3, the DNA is TGTGCCAGCATCTTCATCCAGCGAGACTATGGCTACACCTTC. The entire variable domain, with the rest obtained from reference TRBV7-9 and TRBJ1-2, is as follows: DTGVSQNPRHKITKRGQNVTFRCDPISEHNRLYWYRQTLGQGPEFLTYFQNEAQLEKSRLLSDRFSAERPKGSFSTLEIQRTEQGDSAMYLCASIFIQRDYGYTFGSGTRLTVV.

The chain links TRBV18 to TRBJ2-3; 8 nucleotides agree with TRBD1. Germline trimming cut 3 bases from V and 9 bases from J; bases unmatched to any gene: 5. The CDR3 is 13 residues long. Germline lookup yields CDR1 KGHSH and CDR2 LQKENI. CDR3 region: CASSPDRAKTQYF. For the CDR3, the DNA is TGTGCCAGCTCACCGGACAGGGCCAAGACGCAGTATTTT.

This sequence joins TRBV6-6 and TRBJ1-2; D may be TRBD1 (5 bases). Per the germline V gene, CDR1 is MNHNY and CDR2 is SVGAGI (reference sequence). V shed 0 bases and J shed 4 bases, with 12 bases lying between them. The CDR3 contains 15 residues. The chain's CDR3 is CASSYSGGAGYGYTF. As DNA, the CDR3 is TGTGCCAGCAGTTACTCGGGGGGTGCGGGCTATGGCTACACCTTC.